The 8 T cell receptor beta chains presented below share a single source sample, sequenced in a study of cytomegalovirus exposure and HLA in healthy donors. Primers: 60 Vbeta forward and 13 Jbeta reverse. Clones were sequenced by immunoSEQ multiplex PCR, and TCRdb holds only the in-frame ones, with some missing. This sample has under 200,000 clones, with approximately 86% found just once. Sequenced input: PBMCs. The receptors stem from a woman aged 30 to 39 in good health and CMV-seronegative.

This chain links TRBV6-1 with TRBJ1-4, with 8 bases matching TRBD1. Looked up from germline, CDR1 is MNHNS and CDR2 is SASEGT. After removal of 4 bases from V and 0 bases from J, the junction contained 7 bases not matched to a gene. This CDR3 contains 17 residues. The CDR3 spells CASSGQGPAATNEKLFF. The DNA for the CDR3 is TGTGCCAGCAGTGGACAGGGGCCCGCTGCAACTAATGAAAAACTGTTTTTT.

The chain joins TRBV20-1 to TRBJ1-2; D is unresolved. Germline V CDR1 and CDR2: DFQATT, SNEGSKA (reference sequence). V was cut by 0 bases and J by 8 bases, with 7 bases left in between. The CDR3 extends over 11 amino acids. The CDR3 spells CSARDRRGYTF. The DNA for the CDR3 is TGCAGTGCTAGAGACCGGCGGGGCTACACCTTC.

The chain carries TRBV27 and TRBJ2-1; 7 bases agree with TRBD2. CDR3 length equals 13 residues. The J segment lost 15 bases and the V segment lost 2 bases, leaving 10 bases of the junction unmatched. From germline, CDR1 is MNHEY and CDR2 SMNVEV (reference sequence). As DNA, the CDR3 is TGTGCCAGCAGTTTAGCGGGAGTGGTACAGCCGTTCTTC. It codes for CASSLAGVVQPFF.

The chain links TRBV6-1 to TRBJ2-5; TRBD2 aligns across 7 bases. The V segment lost 6 bases and the J segment 5 bases; nucleotides outside the gene matches: 9. Germline CDR1 is MNHNS and CDR2 is SASEGT. This CDR3 spans 14 amino acids. The DNA of the CDR3 is TGTGCCAGCAGCCCCACAAGGGGAGGGGAGACCCAGTACTTC. It encodes CASSPTRGGETQYF.

The V call is TRBV19, the J call TRBJ2-7; TRBD2 matches at 13 bases. CDR1 and CDR2 (germline): LNHDA, SQIVND (reference sequence). This CDR3 is built from 18 residues. After removal of 6 bases from V and 6 bases from J, the junction contained 17 bases not matched to a gene. The CDR3 sequence is CASSRQATGLAGRLEQYF. The CDR3, as DNA: TGTGCCAGTAGCAGACAGGCGACGGGACTAGCGGGAAGACTCGAGCAGTACTTC. The full variable domain, in which reference TRBV19 and TRBJ2-7 provide the parts outside the CDR3, is DGGITQSPKYLFRKEGQNVTLSCEQNLNHDAMYWYRQDPGQGLRLIYYSQIVNDFQKGDIAEGYSVSREKKESFPLTVTSAQKNPTAFYLCASSRQATGLAGRLEQYFGPGTRLTVT.

The chain links TRBV7-6 to TRBJ1-3; D is unresolved. Trimming stripped 5 bases from V and 4 bases from J, with 15 bases between. CDR3 length: 15 residues. Germline V gives CDR1 SGHVS, CDR2 FNYEAQ. The CDR3 DNA sequence: TGTGCCAGCAGCCCCGGTCCGCCGAAAGGAAACACCATATATTTT. It translates to CASSPGPPKGNTIYF.

The rearrangement links TRBV5-1 to TRBJ2-2; TRBD2 matches 11 bases. Germline values: CDR1 SGHRS, CDR2 YFSETQ. V shed 6 bases, J shed 3 bases, and the junction held 7 bases outside the gene matches. This CDR3 is built from 16 residues. The CDR3 sequence is CASTLAGGEYTGELFF. The CDR3 nucleotides read TGCGCCAGCACGCTAGCGGGGGGAGAATACACCGGGGAGCTGTTTTTT. Supplemented by reference TRBV5-1 and TRBJ2-2, the full variable domain reads KAGVTQTPRYLIKTRGQQVTLSCSPISGHRSVSWYQQTPGQGLQFLFEYFSETQRNKGNFPGRFSGRQFSNSRSEMNVSTLELGDSALYLCASTLAGGEYTGELFFGEGSRLTVL.

This clone came up once. The chain has TRBV5-8 and TRBJ1-2; maybe TRBD1 (5 bases). The germline gives CDR1 SGHTS, CDR2 YDEGEE. The V gene lost 0 bases and the J gene lost 8 bases, with 11 bases spanning the gap. The CDR3 loop spans 13 amino acids. CDR3 protein: CASSLGSGDGYTF. CDR3 bases: TGTGCCAGCAGCTTGGGATCGGGGGACGGCTACACCTTC.